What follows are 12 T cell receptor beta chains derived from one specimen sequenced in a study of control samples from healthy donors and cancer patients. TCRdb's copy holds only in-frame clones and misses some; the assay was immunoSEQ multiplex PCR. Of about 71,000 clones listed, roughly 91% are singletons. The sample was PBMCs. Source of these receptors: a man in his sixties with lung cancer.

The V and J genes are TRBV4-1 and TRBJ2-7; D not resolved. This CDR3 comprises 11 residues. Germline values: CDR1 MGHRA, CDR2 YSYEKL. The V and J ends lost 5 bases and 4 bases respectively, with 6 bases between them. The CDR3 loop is CASSGSYEQYF. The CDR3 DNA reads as TGCGCCAGCAGCGGATCTTACGAGCAGTACTTC.

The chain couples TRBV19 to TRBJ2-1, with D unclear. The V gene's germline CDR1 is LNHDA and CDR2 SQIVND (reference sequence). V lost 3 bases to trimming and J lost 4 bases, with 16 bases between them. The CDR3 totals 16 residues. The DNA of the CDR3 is TGTGCCAGTAGTATTATTCTCAATCGGATTTACAATGAGCAGTTCTTC. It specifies CASSIILNRIYNEQFF.

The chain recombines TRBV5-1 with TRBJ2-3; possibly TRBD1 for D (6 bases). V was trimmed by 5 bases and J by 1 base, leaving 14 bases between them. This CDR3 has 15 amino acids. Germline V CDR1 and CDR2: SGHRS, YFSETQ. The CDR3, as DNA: TGCGCCAGCAGAGATCCTTCAGGGGGCACAGATACGCAGTATTTT. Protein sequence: CASRDPSGGTDTQYF.

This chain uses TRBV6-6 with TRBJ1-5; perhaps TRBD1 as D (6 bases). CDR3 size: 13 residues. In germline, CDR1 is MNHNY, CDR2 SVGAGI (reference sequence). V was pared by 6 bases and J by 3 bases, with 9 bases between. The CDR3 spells CASSRTDNQPQHF. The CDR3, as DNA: TGTGCCAGCAGCCGGACAGACAATCAGCCCCAGCATTTT.

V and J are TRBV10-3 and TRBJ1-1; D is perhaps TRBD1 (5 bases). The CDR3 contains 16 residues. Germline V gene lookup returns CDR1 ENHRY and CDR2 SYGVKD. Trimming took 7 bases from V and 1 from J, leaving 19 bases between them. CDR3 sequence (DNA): TGTGCCATCACCAGATCCGGGACCTTCGGGAACACTGAAGCTTTCTTT. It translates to CAITRSGTFGNTEAFF.

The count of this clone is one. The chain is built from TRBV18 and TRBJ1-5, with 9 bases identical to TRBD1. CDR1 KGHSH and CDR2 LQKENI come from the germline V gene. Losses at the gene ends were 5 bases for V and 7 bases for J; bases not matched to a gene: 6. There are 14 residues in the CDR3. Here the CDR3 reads CASSKQGAEQPQHF. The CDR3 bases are TGTGCCAGCTCAAAACAGGGGGCAGAACAGCCCCAGCATTTT.

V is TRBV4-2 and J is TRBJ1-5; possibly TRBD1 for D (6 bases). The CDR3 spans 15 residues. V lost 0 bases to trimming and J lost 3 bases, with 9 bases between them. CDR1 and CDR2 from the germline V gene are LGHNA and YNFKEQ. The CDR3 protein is CASSQEGTLNQPQHF. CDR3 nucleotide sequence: TGTGCCAGCAGCCAAGAGGGGACACTCAATCAGCCCCAGCATTTT.

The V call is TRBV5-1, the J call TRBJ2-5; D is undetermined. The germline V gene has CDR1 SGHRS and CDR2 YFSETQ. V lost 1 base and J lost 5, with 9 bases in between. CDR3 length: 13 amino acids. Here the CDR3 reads CASSLSDAETQYF. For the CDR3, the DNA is TGCGCCAGCAGCTTGTCCGATGCCGAGACCCAGTACTTC.

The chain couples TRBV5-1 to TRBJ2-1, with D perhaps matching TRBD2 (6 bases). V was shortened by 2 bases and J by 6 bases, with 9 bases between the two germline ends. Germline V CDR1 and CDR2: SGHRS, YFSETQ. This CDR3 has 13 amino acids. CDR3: CASSFGSGNEQFF. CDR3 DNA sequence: TGCGCCAGCAGCTTTGGTAGCGGCAATGAGCAGTTCTTC.

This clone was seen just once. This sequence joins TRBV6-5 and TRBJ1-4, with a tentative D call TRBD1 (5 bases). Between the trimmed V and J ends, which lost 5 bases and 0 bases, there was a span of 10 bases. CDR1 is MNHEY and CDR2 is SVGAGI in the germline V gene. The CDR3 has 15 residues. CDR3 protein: CASSRYRTTNEKLFF. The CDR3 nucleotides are TGTGCCAGCAGTAGATACAGGACAACTAATGAAAAACTGTTTTTT.

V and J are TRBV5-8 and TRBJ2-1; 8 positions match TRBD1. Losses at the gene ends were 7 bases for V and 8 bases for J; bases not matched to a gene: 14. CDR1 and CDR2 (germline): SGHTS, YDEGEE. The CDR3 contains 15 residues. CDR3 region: CASSFRQGARDEQFF. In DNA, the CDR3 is TGTGCCAGCTCTTTCAGGCAGGGGGCGCGCGATGAGCAGTTCTTC.

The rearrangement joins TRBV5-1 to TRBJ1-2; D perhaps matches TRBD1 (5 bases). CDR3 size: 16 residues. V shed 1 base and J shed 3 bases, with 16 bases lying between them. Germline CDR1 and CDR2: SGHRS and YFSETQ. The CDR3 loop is CASSLTAGLKDYGYTF. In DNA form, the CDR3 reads TGCGCCAGCAGCTTGACGGCGGGACTCAAAGACTATGGCTACACCTTC. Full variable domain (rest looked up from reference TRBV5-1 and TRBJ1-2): KAGVTQTPRYLIKTRGQQVTLSCSPISGHRSVSWYQQTPGQGLQFLFEYFSETQRNKGNFPGRFSGRQFSNSRSEMNVSTLELGDSALYLCASSLTAGLKDYGYTFGSGTRLTVV.